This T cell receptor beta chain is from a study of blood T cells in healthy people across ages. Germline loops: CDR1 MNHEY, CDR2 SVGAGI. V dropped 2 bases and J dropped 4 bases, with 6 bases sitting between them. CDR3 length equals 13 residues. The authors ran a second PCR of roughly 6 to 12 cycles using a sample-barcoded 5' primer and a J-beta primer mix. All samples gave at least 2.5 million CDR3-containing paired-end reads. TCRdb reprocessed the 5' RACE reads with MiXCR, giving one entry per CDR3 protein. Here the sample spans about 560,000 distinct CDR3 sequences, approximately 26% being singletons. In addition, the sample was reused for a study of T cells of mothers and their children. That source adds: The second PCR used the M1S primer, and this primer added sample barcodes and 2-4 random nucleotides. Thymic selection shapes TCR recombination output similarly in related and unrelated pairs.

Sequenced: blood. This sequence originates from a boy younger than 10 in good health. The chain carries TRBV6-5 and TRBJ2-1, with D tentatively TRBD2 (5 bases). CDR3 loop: CASSYAGYNEQFF. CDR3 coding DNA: TGTGCCAGCAGTTACGCGGGTTACAATGAGCAGTTCTTC.